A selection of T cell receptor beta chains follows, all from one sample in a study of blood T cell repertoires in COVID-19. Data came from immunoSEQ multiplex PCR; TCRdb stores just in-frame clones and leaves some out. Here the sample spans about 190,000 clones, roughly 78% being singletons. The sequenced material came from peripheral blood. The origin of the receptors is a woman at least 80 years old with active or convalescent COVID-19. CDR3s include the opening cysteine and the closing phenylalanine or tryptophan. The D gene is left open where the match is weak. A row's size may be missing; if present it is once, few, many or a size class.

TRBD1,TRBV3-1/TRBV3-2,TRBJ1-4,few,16,TGTGCCAGCAGCCCCTTTCGGACAGGGGCTAATGAAAAACTGTTTTTT,CASSPFRTGANEKLFF
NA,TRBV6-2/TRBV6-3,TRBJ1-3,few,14,TGTGCCAGCAGTTACCGACAAGCTGGAAACACCATATATTTT,CASSYRQAGNTIYF
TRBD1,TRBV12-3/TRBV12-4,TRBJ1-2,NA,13,TGTGCCAGCAGTAATCCACAGGGGTTTGGCTACACCTTC,CASSNPQGFGYTF
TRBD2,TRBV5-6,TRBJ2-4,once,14,TGTGCCAGCAGCTCGGGACTATCTGCAAACATTCAGTACTTC,CASSSGLSANIQYF
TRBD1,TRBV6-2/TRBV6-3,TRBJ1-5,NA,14,TGTGCCAGCAGTGGGACAGGGGGAAATCAGCCCCAGCATTTT,CASSGTGGNQPQHF
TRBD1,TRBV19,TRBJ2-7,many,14,TGTGCCAGTAGTACCCGGGACAGTATCTACGAGCAGTACTTC,CASSTRDSIYEQYF
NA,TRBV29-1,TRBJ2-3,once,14,TGCAGCGTTGTCGGAGCGGTAACCACAGATACGCAGTATTTT,CSVVGAVTTDTQYF
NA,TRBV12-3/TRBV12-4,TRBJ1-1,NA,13,TGTGCCAGCAGTTTATTTCCATTCACTGAAGCTTTCTTT,CASSLFPFTEAFF
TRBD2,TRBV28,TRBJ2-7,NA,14,TGTGCCAGCCAAGCCCCGGGGGGCTCCTACGAGCAGTACTTC,CASQAPGGSYEQYF
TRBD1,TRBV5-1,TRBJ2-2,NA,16,TGCGCCAGCAGCAAGGTAGGGACAGCGAACACCGGGGAGCTGTTTTTT,CASSKVGTANTGELFF
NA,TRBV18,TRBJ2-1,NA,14,TGTGCCAGCTCACCCGACAGGACCTACAATGAGCAGTTCTTC,CASSPDRTYNEQFF
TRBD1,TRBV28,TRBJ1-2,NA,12,TGTGCCAGCAGACCAGGGGGCTACGGCTACACCTTC,CASRPGGYGYTF
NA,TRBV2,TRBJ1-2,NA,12,TGTGCCAGCAGTTCCCCAGGGGAAGGCTACACCTTC,CASSSPGEGYTF
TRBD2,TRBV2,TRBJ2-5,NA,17,TGTGCCAGCAGGCGGGCTAGCGGGGGGCCCCACCAAGAGACCCAGTACTTC,CASRRASGGPHQETQYF
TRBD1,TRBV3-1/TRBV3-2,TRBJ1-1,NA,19,TGTGCCAGCAGCCAAGATTTACCCGGGACAGGGTTTCGGAACACTGAAGCTTTCTTT,CASSQDLPGTGFRNTEAFF
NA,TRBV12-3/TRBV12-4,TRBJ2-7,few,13,TGTGCCAGCAGTTTCGGACAGACTCGCGAGCAGTACTTC,CASSFGQTREQYF
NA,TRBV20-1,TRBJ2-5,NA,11,TGCAGTGCTGGCAACCCGGAGACCCAGTACTTC,CSAGNPETQYF
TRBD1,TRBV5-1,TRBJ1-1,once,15,TGCGCCAGCAGCTTGGTAGCAGGGGGGAACACTGAAGCTTTCTTT,CASSLVAGGNTEAFF
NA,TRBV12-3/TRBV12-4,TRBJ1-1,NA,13,TGTGCCAGCGTTGCAGGGGCCTTCACTGAAGCTTTCTTT,CASVAGAFTEAFF
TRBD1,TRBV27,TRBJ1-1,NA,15,TGTGCCAGCAGTTTATCGCGGGACAGGTACACTGAAGCTTTCTTT,CASSLSRDRYTEAFF
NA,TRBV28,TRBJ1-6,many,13,TGTGCCAGCAGTTTAGCTCCGAGTTCACCCCTCCACTTT,CASSLAPSSPLHF
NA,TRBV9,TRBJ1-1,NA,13,TGTGCCAGCAGCGTAACAGGGAACACTGAAGCTTTCTTT,CASSVTGNTEAFF
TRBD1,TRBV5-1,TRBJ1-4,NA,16,TGCGCCAGCAGCATGGACAGGGGGTCCGCTAATGAAAAACTGTTTTTT,CASSMDRGSANEKLFF
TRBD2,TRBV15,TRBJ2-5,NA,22,TGTGCCACCAGCAGCCGTCCGCTAAAAAAAGGGACTAGCGGGGGGAAGAGGGAGACCCAGTACTTC,CATSSRPLKKGTSGGKRETQYF
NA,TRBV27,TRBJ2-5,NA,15,TGTGCCAGCAGCTTCGGGGGGCTGTACCAAGAGACCCAGTACTTC,CASSFGGLYQETQYF
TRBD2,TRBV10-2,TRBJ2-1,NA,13,TGCGCCAGCAGTGAGACGGGGGAGGGTGAGCAGTTCTTC,CASSETGEGEQFF
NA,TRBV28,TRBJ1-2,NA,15,TGTGCCACCCGGACAGCAACCACTTATAACTATGGCTACACCTTC,CATRTATTYNYGYTF
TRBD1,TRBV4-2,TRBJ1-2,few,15,TGTGCCAGCAGCCAAGGCCCGGCAGGGGGCGATGGCTACACCTTC,CASSQGPAGGDGYTF
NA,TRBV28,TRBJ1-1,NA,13,TGTGCCAGCAGTTTATCGGGGGTGGGTGGAGCTTTCTTT,CASSLSGVGGAFF
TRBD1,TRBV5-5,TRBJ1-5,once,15,TGTGCCAGCAGTCGGGACAGGGGCGACAATCAGCCCCAGCATTTT,CASSRDRGDNQPQHF
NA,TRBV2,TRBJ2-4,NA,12,TGTGCCAGCATCACGATCGGGCAGGGAATGAACTTC,CASITIGQGMNF
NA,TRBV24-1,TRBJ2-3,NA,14,TGTGCCACCAGTGCCAGTGCGGGCGTCGATACGCAGTATTTT,CATSASAGVDTQYF
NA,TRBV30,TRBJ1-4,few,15,TGTGCCTGGAGTGTAATTCGGGGGGCAAATGAAAAACTGTTTTTT,CAWSVIRGANEKLFF
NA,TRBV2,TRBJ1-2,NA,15,TGTGCCAGCAGTGAACCCAGGCGAGTTTCCTATGGCTACACCTTC,CASSEPRRVSYGYTF
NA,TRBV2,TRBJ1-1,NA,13,TGTGCCAGCAGTATGGGGGCCCCCACTGAAGCTTTCTTT,CASSMGAPTEAFF
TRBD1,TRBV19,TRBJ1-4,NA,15,TGTGCCAGTAGTCCAAGGGACAGCCGAGATGAAAAACTGTTTTTT,CASSPRDSRDEKLFF
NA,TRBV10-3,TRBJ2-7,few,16,TGTGCCACGAAAGGTGGGAACAGGGTAATGGGTGACGAGCAGTACTTC,CATKGGNRVMGDEQYF
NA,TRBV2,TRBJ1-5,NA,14,TGTGCCAGCAGTATAGACAGATGGGGCCAGCCCCAGCATTTT,CASSIDRWGQPQHF
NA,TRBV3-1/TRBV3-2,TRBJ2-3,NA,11,TGTGCCGCCTCGGAGGCGGATACGCAGTATTTT,CAASEADTQYF
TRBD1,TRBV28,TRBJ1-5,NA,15,TGTGCCAGCAGAACCGGGACAGGGGATTTTCAGCCCCAGCATTTT,CASRTGTGDFQPQHF
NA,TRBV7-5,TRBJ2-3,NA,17,TGTGCCAGAAGCCCGACTAGCGGGGGGGCCAGTGGGGATACGCAGTATTTT,CARSPTSGGASGDTQYF
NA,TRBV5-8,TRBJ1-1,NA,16,TGTGCCAGCAGCACAACGGGACTCCTCATGAACACTGAAGCTTTCTTT,CASSTTGLLMNTEAFF